Listed below are T cell receptor beta chains from one sample, sequenced in a study of T-cell memory formation after mild COVID-19. TCRdb reprocessed the 5' RACE reads via MiXCR and lists one record per CDR3 protein. The sample has tens of thousands of distinct CDR3 sequences, roughly 13% seen once. The sample was PBMCs or a T cell subset sorted from them (not recorded which). Receptors were obtained from an adult woman who had mild COVID-19 (a few samples of this study predate the infection). Cell type and time point are not known. Each CDR3 is given with its conserved first and last residue. D genes are given only for firm matches. Only part of the rows carry a size: once, few, many, or a class if the clone is expanded.

J: TRBJ1-2
V: TRBV28
D: .
size: .
CDR3: CASSPGDTWNYGYTF
DNA: TGTGCCAGCAGTCCGGGGGACACCTGGAACTATGGCTACACCTTC

J: TRBJ2-7
V: TRBV12-3/TRBV12-4
D: .
size: .
CDR3: CASSLGQIYPPKDEQYF
DNA: TGTGCCAGCAGCCTTGGACAGATTTATCCTCCGAAGGACGAGCAGTACTTC

J: TRBJ2-7
V: TRBV3-1
D: TRBD2
size: few
CDR3: CASSQDSGSSYEQYF
DNA: TGTGCCAGCAGCCAAGATAGCGGGAGCTCCTACGAGCAGTACTTC

J: TRBJ2-4
V: TRBV24-1
D: .
size: .
CDR3: CATSDGVGNAKNIQYF
DNA: TGTGCCACCAGTGATGGGGTGGGGAACGCCAAAAACATTCAGTACTTC

J: TRBJ2-7
V: TRBV12-3/TRBV12-4
D: .
size: .
CDR3: CASSFLPNSYEQYF
DNA: TGTGCCAGCAGTTTTCTTCCGAACTCCTACGAGCAGTACTTC

J: TRBJ2-7
V: TRBV6-5
D: TRBD1
size: .
CDR3: CASRKTPGQFTYEQYF
DNA: TGTGCCAGCAGAAAAACCCCGGGACAGTTTACCTACGAGCAGTACTTC

J: TRBJ2-7
V: TRBV27
D: TRBD1
size: .
CDR3: CASSLGQGRIYEQYF
DNA: TGTGCCAGCAGCCTTGGACAGGGGCGAATCTACGAGCAGTACTTC

J: TRBJ1-5
V: TRBV24-1
D: .
size: many
CDR3: CATSVGNNQPQHF
DNA: TGTGCCACCAGTGTAGGGAATAATCAGCCCCAGCATTTT

J: TRBJ1-1
V: TRBV29-1
D: .
size: few
CDR3: CSVGQGYTEAFF
DNA: TGCAGCGTTGGCCAAGGCTACACTGAAGCTTTCTTT

J: TRBJ1-5
V: TRBV6-2/TRBV6-3
D: TRBD1
size: .
CDR3: CASSKRTGSNQPQHF
DNA: TGTGCCAGCAGTAAGAGGACAGGGAGCAATCAGCCCCAGCATTTT

J: TRBJ2-3
V: TRBV7-8
D: TRBD1
size: many
CDR3: CASSLTGFTDTQYF
DNA: TGTGCCAGCAGTTTGACAGGGTTCACAGATACGCAGTATTTT

J: TRBJ2-3
V: TRBV6-5
D: TRBD1
size: .
CDR3: CASRVRDRNIVGTDTQYF
DNA: TGTGCCAGCAGAGTGAGGGACAGGAATATTGTCGGCACAGATACGCAGTATTTT

J: TRBJ2-7
V: TRBV2
D: .
size: few
CDR3: CASSDMADIETYEQYF
DNA: TGTGCCAGCAGTGATATGGCCGACATAGAGACCTACGAGCAGTACTTC

J: TRBJ2-2
V: TRBV27
D: TRBD1
size: few
CDR3: CASTSDRGNTGELFF
DNA: TGTGCCAGCACCTCGGACAGGGGTAACACCGGGGAGCTGTTTTTT

J: TRBJ1-5
V: TRBV7-6
D: TRBD1
size: .
CDR3: CASSSETGQPQHF
DNA: TGTGCCAGCAGCTCCGAGACAGGGCAGCCCCAGCATTTT

J: TRBJ2-7
V: TRBV29-1
D: .
size: many
CDR3: CSFVKSPQNEQYF
DNA: TGCAGCTTTGTTAAGTCTCCCCAAAACGAGCAGTACTTC

J: TRBJ1-2
V: TRBV7-9
D: .
size: .
CDR3: CASSTNDVNYGYTF
DNA: TGTGCCAGCAGTACGAACGATGTAAACTATGGCTACACCTTC

J: TRBJ2-7
V: TRBV29-1
D: .
size: few
CDR3: CSVETSPGEQYF
DNA: TGCAGCGTTGAGACTTCCCCAGGGGAGCAGTACTTC

J: TRBJ2-7
V: TRBV6-5
D: .
size: .
CDR3: CASSYRTSGNYEQYF
DNA: TGTGCCAGCAGTTACCGAACCTCAGGGAACTACGAGCAGTACTTC

J: TRBJ2-1
V: TRBV19
D: .
size: .
CDR3: CASSPPRAGVDEQFF
DNA: TGTGCCAGTAGTCCCCCCAGGGCCGGGGTCGATGAGCAGTTCTTC

J: TRBJ2-1
V: TRBV6-1
D: TRBD1
size: .
CDR3: CASSEDPGQGIYNEQFF
DNA: TGTGCCAGCAGTGAAGATCCGGGACAGGGTATCTACAATGAGCAGTTCTTC

J: TRBJ2-5
V: TRBV10-3
D: .
size: few
CDR3: CAISDLLADQETQYF
DNA: TGTGCCATCAGTGATCTCTTAGCAGATCAAGAGACCCAGTACTTC

J: TRBJ1-1
V: TRBV5-1
D: TRBD1
size: few
CDR3: CASSPGQGAMNTEAFF
DNA: TGCGCCAGCAGCCCCGGACAGGGGGCGATGAACACTGAAGCTTTCTTT

J: TRBJ2-1
V: TRBV13
D: TRBD1
size: few
CDR3: CASSSWDRYNEQFF
DNA: TGTGCCAGCAGCTCCTGGGACAGGTACAATGAGCAGTTCTTC

J: TRBJ1-5
V: TRBV12-3/TRBV12-4
D: .
size: few
CDR3: CASSPGFQPQHF
DNA: TGTGCCAGCAGTCCAGGGTTCCAGCCCCAGCATTTT

J: TRBJ1-3
V: TRBV9
D: .
size: .
CDR3: CASSDRQNPDRVGNTIYF
DNA: TGTGCCAGCAGCGACCGACAGAATCCGGACCGGGTAGGAAACACCATATATTTT

J: TRBJ2-7
V: TRBV12-5
D: TRBD1
size: few
CDR3: CASGSWDRSYEQYF
DNA: TGTGCTAGTGGTTCCTGGGACAGATCCTACGAGCAGTACTTC

J: TRBJ1-2
V: TRBV7-9
D: .
size: .
CDR3: CASSLVVGPLYGYTF
DNA: TGTGCCAGCAGCTTAGTCGTGGGCCCCCTCTATGGCTACACCTTC

J: TRBJ2-2
V: TRBV4-3
D: TRBD1
size: .
CDR3: CASSPGQGSTGELFF
DNA: TGCGCCAGCAGCCCTGGACAGGGGTCGACCGGGGAGCTGTTTTTT

J: TRBJ2-2
V: TRBV11-2
D: .
size: many
CDR3: CASSYSGGELFF
DNA: TGTGCCAGCAGCTACTCGGGCGGGGAGCTGTTTTTT